The T cell receptor (beta chain) described here comes from a study of T-cell reconstitution after alpha-beta-depleted transplantation in children. This clonotype was detected many times. The TCRbeta library incorporated unique molecular identifiers. TCRdb ran MiXCR on the PCR reads and lists one entry per CDR3 protein. The data hold a few hundred thousand distinct CDR3 sequences, with approximately 42% observed a single time. V was trimmed by 3 bases and J by 5 bases, leaving 13 bases between them. The CDR3 runs 14 residues. Per germline, CDR1 SEHNR and CDR2 FQNEAQ (reference sequence). This specimen was PBMCs, taken before TCRalphabeta/CD19-depleted stem cell transplant. The V and J genes are TRBV7-9 and TRBJ2-5; D not resolved. This TCR came from a girl aged 2-10 years with aplastic anemia, due to receive a stem cell transplant. The CDR3 spells CASSFGSARETQYF. The DNA of the CDR3 is TGTGCCAGCAGCTTTGGGTCGGCACGGGAGACCCAGTACTTC. The full variable domain, rest sourced from reference TRBV7-9 and TRBJ2-5, is DTGVSQNPRHKITKRGQNVTFRCDPISEHNRLYWYRQTLGQGPEFLTYFQNEAQLEKSRLLSDRFSAERPKGSFSTLEIQRTEQGDSAMYLCASSFGSARETQYFGPGTRLLVL.